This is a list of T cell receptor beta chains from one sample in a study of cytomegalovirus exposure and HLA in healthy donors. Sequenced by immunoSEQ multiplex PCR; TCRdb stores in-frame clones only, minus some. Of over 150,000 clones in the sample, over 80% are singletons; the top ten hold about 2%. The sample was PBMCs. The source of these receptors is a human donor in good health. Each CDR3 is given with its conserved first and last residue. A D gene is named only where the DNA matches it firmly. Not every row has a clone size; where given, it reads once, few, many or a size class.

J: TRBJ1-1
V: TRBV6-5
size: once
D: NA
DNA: TGTGCCAGCAGTTACTTCACCGGGGTGTCGGCTGAAGCTTTCTTT
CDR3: CASSYFTGVSAEAFF

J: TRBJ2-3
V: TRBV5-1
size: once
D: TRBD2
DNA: TGCGCCAGCAACGGGGCGGGGGGGGCCTCTACAGATACGCAGTATTTT
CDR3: CASNGAGGASTDTQYF

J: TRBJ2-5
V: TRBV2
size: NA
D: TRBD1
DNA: TGTGCCAATAGACAGGGGCCCCAGTACTTC
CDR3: CANRQGPQYF

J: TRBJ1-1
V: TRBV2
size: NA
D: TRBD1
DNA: TGTGCCAGCAGCGGACAGGGGTCGTCCACTGAAGCTTTCTTT
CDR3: CASSGQGSSTEAFF

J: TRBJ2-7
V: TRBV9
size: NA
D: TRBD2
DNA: TGTGCCAGCAGCGTAGGGTTAGCGGGCTCCTACGAGCAGTACTTC
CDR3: CASSVGLAGSYEQYF

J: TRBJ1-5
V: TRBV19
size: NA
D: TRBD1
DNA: TGTGCCGTCTTCCGGGACAGGGAGCAGCCCCAGCATTTT
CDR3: CAVFRDREQPQHF

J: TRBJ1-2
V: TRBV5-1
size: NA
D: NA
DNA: TGCGCCAGCAGCTCGACAGCTAACTATGGCTACACCTTC
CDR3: CASSSTANYGYTF

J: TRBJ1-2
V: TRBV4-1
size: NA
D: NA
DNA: TGCGCCAGCAGCCAAGAAACGATGGGCCGACGATATGGCTACACCTTC
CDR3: CASSQETMGRRYGYTF

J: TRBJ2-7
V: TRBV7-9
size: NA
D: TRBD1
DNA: TGTGCCAGCAGCTTATCGGGGCCGACGCAGGGGGCGTTTGAGCAGTACTTC
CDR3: CASSLSGPTQGAFEQYF

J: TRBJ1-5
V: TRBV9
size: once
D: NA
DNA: TGTGCCAGCAGCCCCCAGGGACATAGCAATCAGCCCCAGCATTTT
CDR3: CASSPQGHSNQPQHF

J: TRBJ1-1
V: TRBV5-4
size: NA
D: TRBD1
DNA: TGTGCCAGCAGCTTAGCCGTCAGGGGGTCTTTGAACACTGAAGCTTTCTTT
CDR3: CASSLAVRGSLNTEAFF

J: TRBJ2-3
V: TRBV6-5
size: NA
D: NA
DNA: TGTGCCAGCAGTTACTACAGGTCCGGCACAGATACGCAGTATTTT
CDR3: CASSYYRSGTDTQYF

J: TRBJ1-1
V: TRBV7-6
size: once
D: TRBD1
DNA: TGTGCCAGCAGCAGGGACAGCAACACTGAAGCTTTCTTT
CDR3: CASSRDSNTEAFF

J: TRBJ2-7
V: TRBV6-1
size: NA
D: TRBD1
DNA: TGTGCCAGCACCCGCAGGGGGCTAGTCTACGAGCAGTACTTC
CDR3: CASTRRGLVYEQYF

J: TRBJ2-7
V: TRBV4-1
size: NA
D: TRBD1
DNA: TGCGCCAGCAGCCAACTAACAGGGGCCTACGAGCAGTACTTC
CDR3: CASSQLTGAYEQYF

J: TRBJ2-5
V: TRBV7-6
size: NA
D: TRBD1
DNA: TGTGCCAGCAGCCAGGGGGCAGGGGTCTGGGAGACCCAGTACTTC
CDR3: CASSQGAGVWETQYF

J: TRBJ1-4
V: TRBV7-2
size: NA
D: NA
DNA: TGTGCCAGCAGCTTATCAGGAAATGAAAAACTGTTTTTT
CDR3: CASSLSGNEKLFF

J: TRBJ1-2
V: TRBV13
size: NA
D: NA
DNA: TGTGCCAGCAGCTTAGGGTGGGGCCAGATTAACGGCTACACCTTC
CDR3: CASSLGWGQINGYTF

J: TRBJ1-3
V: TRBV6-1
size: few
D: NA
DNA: TGTGCCAGCAGTGAAGTAGGGGCGAGGTCTGGAAACACCATATATTTT
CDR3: CASSEVGARSGNTIYF

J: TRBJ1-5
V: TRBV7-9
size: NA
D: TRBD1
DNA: TGTGCCAGCCGGGACAGGGACCAGCCCCAGCATTTT
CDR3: CASRDRDQPQHF

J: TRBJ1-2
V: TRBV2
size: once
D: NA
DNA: TGTGCCAGCAGTCAGGGTCGGAACTATGGCTACACCTTC
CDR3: CASSQGRNYGYTF

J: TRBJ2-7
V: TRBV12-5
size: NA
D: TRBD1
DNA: TGTGCTAGTGGTTTCCGGGACAGGGGCTCCTACGAGCAGTACTTC
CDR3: CASGFRDRGSYEQYF

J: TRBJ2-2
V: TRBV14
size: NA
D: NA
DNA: TGTGCCAGCAGCCGACAGTTCACCGGGGAGCTGTTTTTT
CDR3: CASSRQFTGELFF

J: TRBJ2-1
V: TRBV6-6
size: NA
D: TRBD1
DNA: TGTGCCAGCAGTTTCCGGGACAGGGACAATGAGCAGTTCTTC
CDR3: CASSFRDRDNEQFF

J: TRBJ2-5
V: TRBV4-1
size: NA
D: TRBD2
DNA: TGCGCCAGCAGCCAACCCCGCAAAGGGACTAGCGGGGGAGCCTCCCGGGAGACCCAGTACTTC
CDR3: CASSQPRKGTSGGASRETQYF

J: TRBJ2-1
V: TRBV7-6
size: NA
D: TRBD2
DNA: TGTGCCAGCAGCCGCATGGTAGCGGGGTTGGATGAGCAGTTCTTC
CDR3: CASSRMVAGLDEQFF

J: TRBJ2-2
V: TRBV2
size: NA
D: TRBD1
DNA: TGTGCCAGCGGGGGACAGGCCCTGAACACCGGGGAGCTGTTTTTT
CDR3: CASGGQALNTGELFF

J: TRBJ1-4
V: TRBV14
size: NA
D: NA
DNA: TGTGCCAGCAGCCTTGGGGGGAATGAAAAACTGTTTTTT
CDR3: CASSLGGNEKLFF

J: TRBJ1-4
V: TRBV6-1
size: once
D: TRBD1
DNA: TGTGCCAGCAAGACAACAGGGGGGCGTGAAAAACTGTTTTTT
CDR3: CASKTTGGREKLFF

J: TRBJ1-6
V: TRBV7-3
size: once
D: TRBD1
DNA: TGTGCCAGCAGCCAACAGGGGGGGAATTCACCCCTCCACTTT
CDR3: CASSQQGGNSPLHF

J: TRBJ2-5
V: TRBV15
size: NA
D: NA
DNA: TGTGCCACCAGCAGATCTATAGCACCCCAAGAGACCCAGTACTTC
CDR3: CATSRSIAPQETQYF

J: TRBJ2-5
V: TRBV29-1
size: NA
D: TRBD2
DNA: TGCAGCGTAGCTAGCGGGGGGCCCCTAGAGACCCAGTACTTC
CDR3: CSVASGGPLETQYF

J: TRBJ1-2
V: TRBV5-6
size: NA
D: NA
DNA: TGTGCCAGCAGCCCCCAGACAGATGGCTACACCTTC
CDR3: CASSPQTDGYTF

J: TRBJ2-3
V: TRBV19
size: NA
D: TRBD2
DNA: TGTGCCAGTAGTCTACCCGGGACTAGCGGGGGACGGGCAGATACGCAGTATTTT
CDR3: CASSLPGTSGGRADTQYF

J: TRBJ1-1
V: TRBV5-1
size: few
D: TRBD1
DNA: TGCGCCAGCAGAACCGGGACAGAGAACACTGAAGCTTTCTTT
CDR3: CASRTGTENTEAFF

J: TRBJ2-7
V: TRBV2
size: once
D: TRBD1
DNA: TGTGCCAGCAGTGACAGGGGGCAATCCTACGAGCAGTACTTC
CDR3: CASSDRGQSYEQYF

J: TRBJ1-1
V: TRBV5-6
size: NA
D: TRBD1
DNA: TGTGCCAGCAGCTACGGGACAGGGGCGAGGGCCGGACGGGCTTTCTTT
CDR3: CASSYGTGARAGRAFF